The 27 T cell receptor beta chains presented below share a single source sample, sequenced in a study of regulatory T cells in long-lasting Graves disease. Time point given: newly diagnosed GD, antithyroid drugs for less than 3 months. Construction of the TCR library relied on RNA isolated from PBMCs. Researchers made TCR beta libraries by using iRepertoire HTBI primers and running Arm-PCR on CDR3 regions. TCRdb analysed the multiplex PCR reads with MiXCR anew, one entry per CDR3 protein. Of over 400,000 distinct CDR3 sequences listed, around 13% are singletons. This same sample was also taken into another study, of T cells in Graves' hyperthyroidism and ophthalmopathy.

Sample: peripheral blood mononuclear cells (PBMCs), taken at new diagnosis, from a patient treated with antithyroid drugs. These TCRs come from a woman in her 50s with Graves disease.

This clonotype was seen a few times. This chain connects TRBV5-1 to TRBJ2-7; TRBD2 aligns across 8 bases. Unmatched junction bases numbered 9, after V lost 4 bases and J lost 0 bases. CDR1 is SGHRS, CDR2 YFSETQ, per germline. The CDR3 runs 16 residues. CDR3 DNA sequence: TGCGCCAGCAGCCCTACTATAGCGGGAAGCTCCTACGAGCAGTACTTC. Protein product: CASSPTIAGSSYEQYF.

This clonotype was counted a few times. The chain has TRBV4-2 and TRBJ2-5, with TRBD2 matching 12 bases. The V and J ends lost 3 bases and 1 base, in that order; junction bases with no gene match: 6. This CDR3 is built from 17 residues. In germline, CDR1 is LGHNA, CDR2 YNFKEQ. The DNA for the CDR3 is TGTGCCAGCAGCCAGGGACTAGCGGGTACCATCCAAGAGACCCAGTACTTC. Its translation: CASSQGLAGTIQETQYF.

CDR3 protein: CASSLASGTQETQYF. The CDR3 DNA reads TGCGCCAGCAGCTTGGCTAGCGGGACACAAGAGACCCAGTACTTC. V is TRBV5-1 and J is TRBJ2-5; 9 bases fit TRBD2. Germline values: CDR1 SGHRS, CDR2 YFSETQ. The CDR3 is 15 amino acids. The junction had 2 bases not matched to a gene; V was cut back by 0 bases and J by 2 bases. The full variable domain, completed using reference TRBV5-1 and TRBJ2-5, is KAGVTQTPRYLIKTRGQQVTLSCSPISGHRSVSWYQQTPGQGLQFLFEYFSETQRNKGNFPGRFSGRQFSNSRSEMNVSTLELGDSALYLCASSLASGTQETQYFGPGTRLLVL.

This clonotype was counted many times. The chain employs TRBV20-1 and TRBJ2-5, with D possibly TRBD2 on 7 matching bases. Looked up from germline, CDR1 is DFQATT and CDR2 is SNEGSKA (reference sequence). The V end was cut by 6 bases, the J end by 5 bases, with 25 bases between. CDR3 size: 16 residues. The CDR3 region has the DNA TGCAGTGCACCGGTGGGGGCGGGAGCGAGTATGGAGACCCAGTACTTC. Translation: CSAPVGAGASMETQYF.

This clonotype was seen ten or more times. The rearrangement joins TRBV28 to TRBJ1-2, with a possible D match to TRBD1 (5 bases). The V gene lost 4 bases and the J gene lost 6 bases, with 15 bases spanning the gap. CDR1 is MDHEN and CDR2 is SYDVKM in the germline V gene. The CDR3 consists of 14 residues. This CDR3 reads CASSYTAGGHGYTF. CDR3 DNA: TGTGCCAGCAGTTACACCGCCGGGGGACATGGCTACACCTTC.

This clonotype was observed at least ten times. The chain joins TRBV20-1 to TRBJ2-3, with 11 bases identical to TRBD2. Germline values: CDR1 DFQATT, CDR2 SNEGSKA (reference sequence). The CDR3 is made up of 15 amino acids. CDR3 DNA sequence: TGCAGGAACCACCGGACTAGCGGGTCTCCGGATACGCAGTATTTT. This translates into CRNHRTSGSPDTQYF.

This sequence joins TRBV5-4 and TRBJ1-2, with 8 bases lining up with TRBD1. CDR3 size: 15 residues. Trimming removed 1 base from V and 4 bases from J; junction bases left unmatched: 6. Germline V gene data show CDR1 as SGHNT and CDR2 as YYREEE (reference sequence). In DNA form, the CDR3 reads TGTGCCAGCAGCTTGCACCAGGGGGCTGGCTATGGCTACACCTTC. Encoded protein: CASSLHQGAGYGYTF.

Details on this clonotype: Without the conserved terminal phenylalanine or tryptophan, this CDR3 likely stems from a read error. The CDR3 bases are TGTGCCAGCAGCTCGGGGCCGGGACTAGCGGGAGGGGAGCAGTACCTC. Its translation: CASSSGPGLAGGEQYL. This chain joins TRBV7-8 and TRBJ2-7; 16 bases line up with TRBD2. This CDR3 has 16 residues. The J segment lost 7 bases and the V segment lost 4 bases, leaving 7 bases of the junction unmatched. Germline-derived CDR1 and CDR2 are SGHVS and FQNEAQ.

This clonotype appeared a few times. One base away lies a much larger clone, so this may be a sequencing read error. The CDR3 sequence: CASSHGTSGRSSYNEQLF. The CDR3 DNA follows: TGTGCCAGCAGTCACGGGACTAGCGGGAGGAGCTCCTACAATGAGCAGCTCTTC. V and J are TRBV27 and TRBJ2-1; 15 nucleotides line up with TRBD2. The germline V gene has CDR1 MNHEY and CDR2 SMNVEV (reference sequence). The CDR3 contains 18 residues.

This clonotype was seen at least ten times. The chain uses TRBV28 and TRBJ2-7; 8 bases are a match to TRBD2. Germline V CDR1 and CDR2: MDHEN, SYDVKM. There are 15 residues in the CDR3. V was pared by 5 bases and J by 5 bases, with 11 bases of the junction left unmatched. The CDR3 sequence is CASSPAGAGGNEQYF. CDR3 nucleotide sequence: TGTGCCAGCAGTCCCGCCGGGGCGGGAGGTAACGAGCAGTACTTC.

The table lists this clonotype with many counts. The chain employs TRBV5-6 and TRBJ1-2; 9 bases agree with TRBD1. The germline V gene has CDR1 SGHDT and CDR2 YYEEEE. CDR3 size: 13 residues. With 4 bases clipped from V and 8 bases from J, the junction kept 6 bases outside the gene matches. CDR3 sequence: CASSLWTGEGYTF. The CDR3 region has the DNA TGTGCCAGCAGCCTCTGGACAGGGGAAGGCTACACCTTC. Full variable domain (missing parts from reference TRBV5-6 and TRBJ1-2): DAGVTQSPTHLIKTRGQQVTLRCSPKSGHDTVSWYQQALGQGPQFIFQYYEEEERQRGNFPDRFSGHQFPNYSSELNVNALLLGDSALYLCASSLWTGEGYTFGSGTRLTVV.

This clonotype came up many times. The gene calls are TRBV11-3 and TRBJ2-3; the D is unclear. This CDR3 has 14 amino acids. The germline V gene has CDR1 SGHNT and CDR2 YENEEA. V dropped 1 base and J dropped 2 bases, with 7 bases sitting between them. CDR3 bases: TGTGCCAGCAGCTTAGGACGGATCACAGATACGCAGTATTTT. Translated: CASSLGRITDTQYF.

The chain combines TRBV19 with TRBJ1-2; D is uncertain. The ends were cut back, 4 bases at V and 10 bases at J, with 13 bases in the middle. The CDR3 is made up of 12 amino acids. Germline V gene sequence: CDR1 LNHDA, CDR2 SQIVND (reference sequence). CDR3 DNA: TGTGCCAGTAGTACCCGGACGGAGACCTACACCTTC. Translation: CASSTRTETYTF. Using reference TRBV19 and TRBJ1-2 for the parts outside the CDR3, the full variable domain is DGGITQSPKYLFRKEGQNVTLSCEQNLNHDAMYWYRQDPGQGLRLIYYSQIVNDFQKGDIAEGYSVSREKKESFPLTVTSAQKNPTAFYLCASSTRTETYTFGSGTRLTVV.

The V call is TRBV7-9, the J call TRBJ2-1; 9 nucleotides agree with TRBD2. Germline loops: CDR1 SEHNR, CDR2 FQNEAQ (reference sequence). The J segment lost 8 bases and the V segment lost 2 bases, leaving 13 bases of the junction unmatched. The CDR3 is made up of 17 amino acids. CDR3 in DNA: TGTGCCAGCAGCTTAACCTCCCGGCCTAGCGGGATAGATGAGCAGTTCTTC. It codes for CASSLTSRPSGIDEQFF. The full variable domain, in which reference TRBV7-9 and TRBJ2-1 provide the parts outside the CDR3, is DTGVSQNPRHKITKRGQNVTFRCDPISEHNRLYWYRQTLGQGPEFLTYFQNEAQLEKSRLLSDRFSAERPKGSFSTLEIQRTEQGDSAMYLCASSLTSRPSGIDEQFFGPGTRLTVL.

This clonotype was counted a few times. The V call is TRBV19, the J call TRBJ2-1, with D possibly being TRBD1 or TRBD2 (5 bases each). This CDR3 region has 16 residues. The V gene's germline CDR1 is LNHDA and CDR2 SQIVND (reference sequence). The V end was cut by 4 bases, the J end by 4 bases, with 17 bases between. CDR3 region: CASSKEQGEGYNEQFF. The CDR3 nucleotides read TGTGCCAGTAGTAAAGAACAAGGTGAGGGGTACAATGAGCAGTTCTTC.

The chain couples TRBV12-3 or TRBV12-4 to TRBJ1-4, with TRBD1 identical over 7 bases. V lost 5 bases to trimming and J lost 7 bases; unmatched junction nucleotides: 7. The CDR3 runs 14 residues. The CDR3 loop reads CASSPTGWSEKLFF. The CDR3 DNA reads TGTGCCAGCAGTCCGACAGGGTGGTCTGAAAAACTGTTTTTT.

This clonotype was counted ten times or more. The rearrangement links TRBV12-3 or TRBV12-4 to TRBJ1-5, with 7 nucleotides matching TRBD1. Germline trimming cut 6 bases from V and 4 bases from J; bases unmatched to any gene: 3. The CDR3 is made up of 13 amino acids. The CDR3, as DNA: TGTGCCAGCAGGGGGACAGCAAATCAGCCCCAGCATTTT. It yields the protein CASRGTANQPQHF.

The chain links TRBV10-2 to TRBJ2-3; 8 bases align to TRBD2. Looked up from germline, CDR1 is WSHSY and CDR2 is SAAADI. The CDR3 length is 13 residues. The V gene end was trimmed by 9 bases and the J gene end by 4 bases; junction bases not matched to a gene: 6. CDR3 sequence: CASTDGGADTQYF. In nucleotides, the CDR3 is TGCGCCAGTACCGACGGGGGGGCAGATACGCAGTATTTT.

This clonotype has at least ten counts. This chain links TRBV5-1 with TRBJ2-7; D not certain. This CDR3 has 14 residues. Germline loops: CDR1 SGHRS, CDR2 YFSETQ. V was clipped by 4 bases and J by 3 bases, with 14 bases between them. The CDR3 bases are TGCGCCAGCAGCACACCAACAGCGATCTACGAGCAGTACTTC. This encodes CASSTPTAIYEQYF.

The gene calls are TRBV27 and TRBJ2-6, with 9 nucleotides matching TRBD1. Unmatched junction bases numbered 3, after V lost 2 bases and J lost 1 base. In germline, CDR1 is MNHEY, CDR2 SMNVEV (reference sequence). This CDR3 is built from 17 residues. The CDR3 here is CASSLGTGRSGANVLTF. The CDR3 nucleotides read TGTGCCAGCAGTTTAGGGACAGGGAGGTCTGGGGCCAACGTCCTGACTTTC.

Written as DNA, the CDR3 is TGCAGTGCCCCGCCCAGGGGCGGAAACATTCAGTACTTC. Translating it yields CSAPPRGGNIQYF. The chain employs TRBV20-1 and TRBJ2-4; possibly TRBD1 for D (6 bases). Trimming shortened V by 6 bases and J by 6 bases, and 15 bases separated the two germline ends. This CDR3 has 13 residues. CDR1 and CDR2 from the germline V gene are DFQATT and SNEGSKA (reference sequence).

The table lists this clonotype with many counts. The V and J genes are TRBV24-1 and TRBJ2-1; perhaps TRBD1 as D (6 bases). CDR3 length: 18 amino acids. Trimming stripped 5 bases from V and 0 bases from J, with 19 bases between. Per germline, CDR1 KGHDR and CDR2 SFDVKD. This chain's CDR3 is CATSAAVGDTPSYNEQFF. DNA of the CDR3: TGTGCCACCAGTGCCGCTGTGGGGGACACCCCCTCCTACAATGAGCAGTTCTTC.

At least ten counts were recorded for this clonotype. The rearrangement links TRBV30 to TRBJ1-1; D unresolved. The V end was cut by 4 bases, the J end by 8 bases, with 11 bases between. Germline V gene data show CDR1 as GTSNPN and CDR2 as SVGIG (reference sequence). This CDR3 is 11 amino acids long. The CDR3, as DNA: TGTGCCTGGACTATTGGTCGCGAAGCTTTCTTT. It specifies CAWTIGREAFF.

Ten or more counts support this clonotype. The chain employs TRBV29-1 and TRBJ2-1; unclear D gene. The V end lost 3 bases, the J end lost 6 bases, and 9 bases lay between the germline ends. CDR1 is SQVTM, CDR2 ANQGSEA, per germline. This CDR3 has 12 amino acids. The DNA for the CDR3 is TGCAGCGTTGAGTCTACGTTCAATGAGCAGTTCTTC. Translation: CSVESTFNEQFF.

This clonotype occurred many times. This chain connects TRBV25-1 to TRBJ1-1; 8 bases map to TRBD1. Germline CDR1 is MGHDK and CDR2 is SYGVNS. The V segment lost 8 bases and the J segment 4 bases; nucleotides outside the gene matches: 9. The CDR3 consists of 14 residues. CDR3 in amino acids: CASSPGQEVTEAFF. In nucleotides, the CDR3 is TGTGCCAGCTCTCCGGGACAGGAGGTCACTGAAGCTTTCTTT.

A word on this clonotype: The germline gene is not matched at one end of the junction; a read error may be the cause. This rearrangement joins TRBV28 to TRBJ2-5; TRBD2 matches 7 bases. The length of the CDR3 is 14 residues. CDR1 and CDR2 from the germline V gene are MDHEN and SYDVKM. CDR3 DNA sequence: TGTGCCAGCACCCCCGCCGGGACTACCGAGACTCAGTACTTC. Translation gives CASTPAGTTETQYF.

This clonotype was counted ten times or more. The CDR3 DNA is TGCGCCAGCAGGGAACAGGGTAACACTGAAGCTTTCTTT. Its translation: CASREQGNTEAFF. This chain uses TRBV5-1 with TRBJ1-1, with D possibly matching TRBD1 (6 bases). This CDR3 is built from 13 residues. The V and J ends lost 5 bases and 2 bases respectively, with 10 bases between them. Germline V CDR1 and CDR2: SGHRS, YFSETQ.